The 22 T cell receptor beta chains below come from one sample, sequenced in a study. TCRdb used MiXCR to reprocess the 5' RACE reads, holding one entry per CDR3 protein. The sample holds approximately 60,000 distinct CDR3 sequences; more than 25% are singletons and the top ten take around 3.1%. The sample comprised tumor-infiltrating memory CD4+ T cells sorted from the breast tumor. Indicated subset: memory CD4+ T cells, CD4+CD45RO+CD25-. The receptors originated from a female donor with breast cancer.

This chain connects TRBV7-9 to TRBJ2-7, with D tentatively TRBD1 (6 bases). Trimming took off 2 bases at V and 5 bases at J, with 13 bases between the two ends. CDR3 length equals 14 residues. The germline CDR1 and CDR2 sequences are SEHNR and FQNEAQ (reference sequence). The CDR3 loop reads CASSLSAGVHEQYF. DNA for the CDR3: TGTGCCAGCAGCTTATCGGCAGGGGTTCACGAGCAGTACTTC.

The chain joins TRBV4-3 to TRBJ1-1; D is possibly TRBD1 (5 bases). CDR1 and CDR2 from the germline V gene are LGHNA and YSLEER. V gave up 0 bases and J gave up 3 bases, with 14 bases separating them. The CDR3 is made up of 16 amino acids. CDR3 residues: CASSQENWGRDTEAFF. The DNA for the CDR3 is TGCGCCAGCAGCCAAGAAAATTGGGGCAGGGACACTGAAGCTTTCTTT.

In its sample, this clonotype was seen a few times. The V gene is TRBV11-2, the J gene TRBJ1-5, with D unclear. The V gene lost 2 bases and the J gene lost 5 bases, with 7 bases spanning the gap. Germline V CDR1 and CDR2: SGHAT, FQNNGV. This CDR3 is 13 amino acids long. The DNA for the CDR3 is TGTGCCAGCAGCTTACAGCCCGATCAGCCCCAGCATTTT. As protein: CASSLQPDQPQHF.

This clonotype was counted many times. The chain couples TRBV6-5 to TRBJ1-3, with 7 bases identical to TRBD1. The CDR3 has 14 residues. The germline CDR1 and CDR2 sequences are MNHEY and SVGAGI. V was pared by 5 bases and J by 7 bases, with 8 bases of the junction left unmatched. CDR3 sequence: CASSPRQGSNTIYF. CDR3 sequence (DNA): TGTGCCAGCAGTCCTCGACAGGGTTCGAACACCATATATTTT.

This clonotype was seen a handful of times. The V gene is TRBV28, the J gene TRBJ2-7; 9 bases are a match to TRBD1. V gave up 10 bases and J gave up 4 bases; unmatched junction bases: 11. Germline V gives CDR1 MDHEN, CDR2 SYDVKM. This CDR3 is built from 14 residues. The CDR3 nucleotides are TGTGCCACTGTCAGACCACAGGGGGCTTACGAGCAGTACTTC. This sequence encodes CATVRPQGAYEQYF.

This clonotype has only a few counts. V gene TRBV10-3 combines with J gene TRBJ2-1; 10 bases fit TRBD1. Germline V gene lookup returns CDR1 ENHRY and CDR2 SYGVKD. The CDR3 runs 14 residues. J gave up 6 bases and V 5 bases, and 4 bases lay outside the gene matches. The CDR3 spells CAISRGQGTNEQFF. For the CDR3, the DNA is TGTGCCATCAGTCGGGGACAGGGGACCAATGAGCAGTTCTTC.

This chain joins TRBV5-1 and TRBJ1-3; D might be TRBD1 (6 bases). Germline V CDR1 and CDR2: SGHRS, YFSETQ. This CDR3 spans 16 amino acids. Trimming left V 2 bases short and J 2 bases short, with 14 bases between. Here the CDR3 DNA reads TGCGCCAGCAGCTTAACAGGGTTCGGAACTGGAAACACCATATATTTT. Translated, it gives CASSLTGFGTGNTIYF.

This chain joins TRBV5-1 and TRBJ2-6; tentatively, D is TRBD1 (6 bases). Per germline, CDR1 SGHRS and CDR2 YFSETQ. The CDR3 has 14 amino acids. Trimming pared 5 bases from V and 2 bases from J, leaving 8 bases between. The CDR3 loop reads CASRPGAGANVLTF. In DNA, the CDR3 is TGCGCCAGCAGACCAGGGGCTGGGGCCAACGTCCTGACTTTC.

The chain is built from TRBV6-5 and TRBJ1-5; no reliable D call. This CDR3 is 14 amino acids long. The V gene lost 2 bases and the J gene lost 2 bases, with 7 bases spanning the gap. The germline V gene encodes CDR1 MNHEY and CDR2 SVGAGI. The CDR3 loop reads CASSYREGNQPQHF. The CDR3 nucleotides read TGTGCCAGCAGTTACCGAGAAGGCAATCAGCCCCAGCATTTT.

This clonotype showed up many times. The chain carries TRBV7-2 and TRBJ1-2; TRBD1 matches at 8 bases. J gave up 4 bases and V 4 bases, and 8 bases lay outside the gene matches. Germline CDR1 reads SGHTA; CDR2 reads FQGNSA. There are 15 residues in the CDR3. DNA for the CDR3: TGTGCCAGCAGCTCCGCCCAGGGGGCTGGCTATGGCTACACCTTC. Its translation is CASSSAQGAGYGYTF.

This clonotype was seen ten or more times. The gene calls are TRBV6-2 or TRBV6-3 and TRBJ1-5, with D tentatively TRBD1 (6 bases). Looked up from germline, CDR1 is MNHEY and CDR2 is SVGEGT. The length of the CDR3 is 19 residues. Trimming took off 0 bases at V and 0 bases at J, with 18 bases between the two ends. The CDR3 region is CASSYSRSDSVYSNQPQHF. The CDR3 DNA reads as TGTGCCAGCAGTTACTCGCGTTCGGACAGCGTATATAGCAATCAGCCCCAGCATTTT.

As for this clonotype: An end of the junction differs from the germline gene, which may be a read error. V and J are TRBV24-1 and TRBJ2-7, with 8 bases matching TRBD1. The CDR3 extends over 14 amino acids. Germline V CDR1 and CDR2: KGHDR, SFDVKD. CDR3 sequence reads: CASSDSDRGYEQYF. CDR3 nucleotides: TGTGCCTCCAGTGACTCTGACAGGGGATACGAGCAGTACTTC.

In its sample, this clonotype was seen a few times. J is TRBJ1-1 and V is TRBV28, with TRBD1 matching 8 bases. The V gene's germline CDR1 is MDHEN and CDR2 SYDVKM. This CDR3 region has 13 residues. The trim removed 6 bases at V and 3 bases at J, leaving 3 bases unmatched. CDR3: CASRVTGDTEAFF. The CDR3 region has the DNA TGTGCCAGCAGGGTGACAGGGGACACTGAAGCTTTCTTT.

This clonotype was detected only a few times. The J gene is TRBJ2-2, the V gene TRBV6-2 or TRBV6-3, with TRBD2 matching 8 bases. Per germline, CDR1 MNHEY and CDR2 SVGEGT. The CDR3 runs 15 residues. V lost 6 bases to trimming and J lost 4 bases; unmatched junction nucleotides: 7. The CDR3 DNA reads TGTGCCAGCAGAAAGCTAGCGGGCCCCACCGGGGAGCTGTTTTTT. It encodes CASRKLAGPTGELFF.

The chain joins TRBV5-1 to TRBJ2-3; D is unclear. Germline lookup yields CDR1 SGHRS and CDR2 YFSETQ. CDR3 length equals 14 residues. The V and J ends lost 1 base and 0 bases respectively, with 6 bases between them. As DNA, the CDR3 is TGCGCCAGCAGCTTGTCACGGAGCACAGATACGCAGTATTTT. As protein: CASSLSRSTDTQYF.

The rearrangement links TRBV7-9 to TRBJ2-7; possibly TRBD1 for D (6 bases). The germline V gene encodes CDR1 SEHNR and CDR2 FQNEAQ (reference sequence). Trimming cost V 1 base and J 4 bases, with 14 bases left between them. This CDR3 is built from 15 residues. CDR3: CASSLVSRGLYEQYF. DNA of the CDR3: TGTGCCAGCAGCTTAGTCTCGAGGGGGTTATACGAGCAGTACTTC.

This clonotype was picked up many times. In DNA form, the CDR3 reads TGCAGTGCTAGACTAGCGTCAAACAATGAGCAGTTCTTC. The encoded protein is CSARLASNNEQFF. The chain employs TRBV20-1 and TRBJ2-1; D possibly corresponds to TRBD2 (6 bases). The CDR3 sequence is 13 residues long. CDR1 is DFQATT and CDR2 is SNEGSKA in the germline V gene (reference sequence). V lost 2 bases to trimming and J lost 5 bases, with 10 bases between them.

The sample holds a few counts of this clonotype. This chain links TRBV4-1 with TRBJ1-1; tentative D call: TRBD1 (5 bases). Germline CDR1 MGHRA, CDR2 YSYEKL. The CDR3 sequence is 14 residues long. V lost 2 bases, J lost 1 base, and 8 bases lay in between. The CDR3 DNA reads TGCGCCAGCAGCCAACTTACAGGGAACACTGAAGCTTTCTTT. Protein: CASSQLTGNTEAFF.

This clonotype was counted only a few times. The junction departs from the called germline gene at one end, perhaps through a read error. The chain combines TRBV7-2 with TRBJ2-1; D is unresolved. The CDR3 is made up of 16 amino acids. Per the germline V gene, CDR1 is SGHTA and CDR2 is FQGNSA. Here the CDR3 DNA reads TGTGCCAGCATGCGAAGCCATTCCCGCTCCTACAATGAGCAGTGCTTC. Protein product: CASMRSHSRSYNEQCF.

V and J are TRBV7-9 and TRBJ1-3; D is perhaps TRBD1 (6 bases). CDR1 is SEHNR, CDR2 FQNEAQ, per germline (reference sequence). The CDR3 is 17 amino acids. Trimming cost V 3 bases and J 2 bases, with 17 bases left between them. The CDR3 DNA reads TGTGCCAGCAGCTTCCCCATACAGACAGGAACTGGAAACACCATATATTTT. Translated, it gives CASSFPIQTGTGNTIYF.

The CDR3 protein is CAWRQGSSYNSPLHF. CDR3 sequence (DNA): TGTGCCTGGAGGCAGGGGAGCTCCTATAATTCACCCCTCCACTTT. The chain recombines TRBV30 with TRBJ1-6; possibly TRBD1 for D (6 bases). Germline V gene data show CDR1 as GTSNPN and CDR2 as SVGIG (reference sequence). The CDR3 length is 15 residues. V lost 3 bases to trimming and J lost 0 bases, with 9 bases between them.

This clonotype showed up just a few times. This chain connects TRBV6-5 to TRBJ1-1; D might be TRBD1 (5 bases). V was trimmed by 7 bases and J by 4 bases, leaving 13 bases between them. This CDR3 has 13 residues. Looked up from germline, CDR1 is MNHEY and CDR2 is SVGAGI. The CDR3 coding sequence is TGTGCCAGCACCAGACAGAAGGGCACTGAAGCTTTCTTT. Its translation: CASTRQKGTEAFF.